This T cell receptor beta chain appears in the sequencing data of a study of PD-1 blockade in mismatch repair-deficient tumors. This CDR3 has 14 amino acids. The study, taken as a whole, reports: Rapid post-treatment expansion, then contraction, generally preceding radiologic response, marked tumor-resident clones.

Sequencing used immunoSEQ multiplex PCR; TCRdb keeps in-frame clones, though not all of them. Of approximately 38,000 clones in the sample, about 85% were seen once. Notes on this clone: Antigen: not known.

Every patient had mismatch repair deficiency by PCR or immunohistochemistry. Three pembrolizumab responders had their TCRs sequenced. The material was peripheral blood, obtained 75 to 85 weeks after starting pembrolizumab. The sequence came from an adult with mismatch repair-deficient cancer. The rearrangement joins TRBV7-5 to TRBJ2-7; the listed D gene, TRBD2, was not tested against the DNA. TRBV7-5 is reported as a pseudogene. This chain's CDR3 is CARSISGTNYEQYF. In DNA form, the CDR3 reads TGTGCCAGAAGCATAAGCGGGACCAACTACGAGCAGTACTTC.